These T cell receptor beta chains were read from a single sample in a study of blood T cell repertoires in COVID-19. Produced via immunoSEQ multiplex PCR; TCRdb's table is partial and in-frame only. The sample consists of fewer than 250,000 clones, more than 75% of them appearing once. Material for sequencing was PBMCs or T cells enriched from blood (not recorded which). These receptors all come from a woman between 40 and 50 years old with acute COVID-19. CDR3s include the opening cysteine and the closing phenylalanine or tryptophan. Fields, in order: V gene, D gene, clone size, CDR3 length, J gene, CDR3 protein, CDR3 DNA. A D gene is named only where the DNA matches it firmly. A row's size may be missing; if present it is once, few, many or a size class.

V gene: TRBV5-4; D gene: NA; clone size: NA; CDR3 length: 14; J gene: TRBJ1-4; CDR3 protein: CASSLDRVGEKLFF; CDR3 DNA: TGTGCCAGCAGCTTGGACAGGGTCGGGGAAAAACTGTTTTTT
V gene: TRBV19; D gene: TRBD1; clone size: NA; CDR3 length: 15; J gene: TRBJ1-5; CDR3 protein: CASSTGTGGEQPQHF; CDR3 DNA: TGTGCCAGTAGTACTGGGACAGGGGGTGAACAGCCCCAGCATTTT
V gene: TRBV29-1; D gene: NA; clone size: NA; CDR3 length: 15; J gene: TRBJ2-1; CDR3 protein: CSVLLGASSYNEQFF; CDR3 DNA: TGCAGCGTTCTTTTGGGGGCGAGCTCCTACAATGAGCAGTTCTTC
V gene: TRBV29-1; D gene: NA; clone size: NA; CDR3 length: 12; J gene: TRBJ2-7; CDR3 protein: CSEGVTVDEQYF; CDR3 DNA: TGCAGCGAGGGAGTGACTGTGGACGAGCAGTACTTC
V gene: TRBV30; D gene: NA; clone size: NA; CDR3 length: 13; J gene: TRBJ1-4; CDR3 protein: CAWSRGTNEKLFF; CDR3 DNA: TGTGCCTGGTCCAGGGGCACTAATGAAAAACTGTTTTTT
V gene: TRBV2; D gene: TRBD2; clone size: NA; CDR3 length: 14; J gene: TRBJ2-5; CDR3 protein: CASGERGLGETQYF; CDR3 DNA: TGTGCCAGCGGGGAGCGGGGGTTAGGAGAGACCCAGTACTTC
V gene: TRBV2; D gene: NA; clone size: NA; CDR3 length: 14; J gene: TRBJ1-1; CDR3 protein: CASIRRTRNTEAFF; CDR3 DNA: TGTGCCAGCATCCGAAGGACTCGGAATACTGAAGCTTTCTTT
V gene: TRBV10-3; D gene: NA; clone size: NA; CDR3 length: 15; J gene: TRBJ2-5; CDR3 protein: CAISERKRAGETQYF; CDR3 DNA: TGTGCCATCAGTGAGCGGAAGAGGGCAGGAGAGACCCAGTACTTC
V gene: TRBV15; D gene: TRBD1; clone size: NA; CDR3 length: 15; J gene: TRBJ1-2; CDR3 protein: CATSRGGTGNYGYTF; CDR3 DNA: TGTGCCACCAGCAGAGGTGGGACAGGGAACTATGGCTACACCTTC
V gene: TRBV28; D gene: NA; clone size: NA; CDR3 length: 15; J gene: TRBJ2-3; CDR3 protein: CASRRWGTSTDTQYF; CDR3 DNA: TGTGCCAGCAGGCGTTGGGGGACTAGCACAGATACGCAGTATTTT
V gene: TRBV28; D gene: TRBD1; clone size: once; CDR3 length: 17; J gene: TRBJ1-2; CDR3 protein: CASSHPSPGQDNYGYTF; CDR3 DNA: TGTGCCAGCAGTCATCCTTCCCCGGGACAGGATAACTATGGCTACACCTTC
V gene: TRBV19; D gene: NA; clone size: NA; CDR3 length: 15; J gene: TRBJ1-5; CDR3 protein: CASSIYRFPNQPQHF; CDR3 DNA: TGTGCCAGTAGTATTTATCGGTTCCCCAATCAGCCCCAGCATTTT
V gene: TRBV7-3; D gene: TRBD2; clone size: NA; CDR3 length: 16; J gene: TRBJ2-1; CDR3 protein: CASSLTSGGPDNEQFF; CDR3 DNA: TGTGCCAGCAGCCTAACTAGCGGGGGGCCCGACAATGAGCAGTTCTTC
V gene: TRBV7-8; D gene: NA; clone size: NA; CDR3 length: 16; J gene: TRBJ1-5; CDR3 protein: CASSLAGSHSNQPQHF; CDR3 DNA: TGTGCCAGCAGCTTAGCGGGCAGCCATAGCAATCAGCCCCAGCATTTT
V gene: TRBV28; D gene: TRBD1; clone size: NA; CDR3 length: 12; J gene: TRBJ2-1; CDR3 protein: CARSPVEQGVFF; CDR3 DNA: TGTGCCCGCAGTCCCGTTGAGCAGGGGGTGTTCTTC
V gene: TRBV27; D gene: TRBD2; clone size: NA; CDR3 length: 17; J gene: TRBJ2-7; CDR3 protein: CASTRFFQAGGPDEQYF; CDR3 DNA: TGTGCCAGCACCCGCTTCTTCCAAGCGGGAGGGCCGGACGAGCAGTACTTC
V gene: TRBV19; D gene: TRBD1; clone size: NA; CDR3 length: 14; J gene: TRBJ2-7; CDR3 protein: CASKRTGQAYEQYF; CDR3 DNA: TGTGCCAGTAAGCGGACGGGACAGGCCTACGAGCAGTACTTC
V gene: TRBV2; D gene: TRBD1; clone size: NA; CDR3 length: 13; J gene: TRBJ1-2; CDR3 protein: CASSLTGGHGYTF; CDR3 DNA: TGTGCCAGCAGCCTAACAGGGGGCCATGGCTACACCTTC
V gene: TRBV2; D gene: TRBD1; clone size: NA; CDR3 length: 13; J gene: TRBJ1-1; CDR3 protein: CASRVTGEGKAFF; CDR3 DNA: TGTGCCAGCAGGGTGACAGGGGAAGGCAAAGCTTTCTTT
V gene: TRBV4-3; D gene: NA; clone size: NA; CDR3 length: 15; J gene: TRBJ2-3; CDR3 protein: CASSHEVALADTQYF; CDR3 DNA: TGCGCCAGCAGCCACGAAGTAGCGTTAGCAGATACGCAGTATTTT
V gene: TRBV18; D gene: NA; clone size: few; CDR3 length: 17; J gene: TRBJ1-3; CDR3 protein: CASSPRPGGGEGNTIYF; CDR3 DNA: TGTGCCAGCTCACCACGGCCTGGGGGAGGCGAAGGAAACACCATATATTTT
V gene: TRBV4-1; D gene: NA; clone size: NA; CDR3 length: 14; J gene: TRBJ1-1; CDR3 protein: CASRATDVNTEAFF; CDR3 DNA: TGCGCCAGCAGAGCGACCGACGTGAACACTGAAGCTTTCTTT
V gene: TRBV6-5; D gene: TRBD1; clone size: NA; CDR3 length: 13; J gene: TRBJ1-2; CDR3 protein: CASRTGAEGGYTF; CDR3 DNA: TGTGCCAGCAGAACAGGGGCGGAGGGTGGCTACACCTTC
V gene: TRBV2; D gene: TRBD1; clone size: NA; CDR3 length: 14; J gene: TRBJ2-4; CDR3 protein: CAGRTGAGQGIQYF; CDR3 DNA: TGTGCCGGCCGGACAGGGGCGGGGCAGGGCATTCAGTACTTC
V gene: TRBV4-1; D gene: NA; clone size: once; CDR3 length: 14; J gene: TRBJ1-2; CDR3 protein: CASSHRSDSGGYTF; CDR3 DNA: TGCGCCAGCAGCCACAGGTCGGACAGCGGCGGCTACACCTTC
V gene: TRBV30; D gene: TRBD2; clone size: NA; CDR3 length: 15; J gene: TRBJ2-3; CDR3 protein: CAFQGTSGITDTQYF; CDR3 DNA: TGTGCCTTCCAAGGGACTAGCGGAATCACAGATACGCAGTATTTT
V gene: TRBV9; D gene: TRBD2; clone size: NA; CDR3 length: 16; J gene: TRBJ2-7; CDR3 protein: CASSAHRLAGADEQYF; CDR3 DNA: TGTGCCAGCAGCGCCCACCGACTAGCGGGAGCGGACGAGCAGTACTTC
V gene: TRBV10-3; D gene: TRBD2; clone size: NA; CDR3 length: 14; J gene: TRBJ2-5; CDR3 protein: CAISGTGTMETQYF; CDR3 DNA: TGTGCCATCAGTGGGACCGGGACTATGGAGACCCAGTACTTC
V gene: TRBV3-1/TRBV3-2; D gene: TRBD2; clone size: NA; CDR3 length: 12; J gene: TRBJ2-5; CDR3 protein: CASSRTLAIQYF; CDR3 DNA: TGTGCCAGCAGCCGCACACTAGCGATCCAGTACTTC
V gene: TRBV2; D gene: TRBD1; clone size: NA; CDR3 length: 14; J gene: TRBJ1-4; CDR3 protein: CASNRDRGVEKLFF; CDR3 DNA: TGTGCCAGCAACCGGGACAGGGGCGTCGAAAAACTGTTTTTT
V gene: TRBV10-3; D gene: NA; clone size: NA; CDR3 length: 13; J gene: TRBJ2-5; CDR3 protein: CAISESRWGAQYF; CDR3 DNA: TGTGCCATCAGTGAGTCGAGGTGGGGGGCCCAGTACTTC
V gene: TRBV5-1; D gene: NA; clone size: NA; CDR3 length: 14; J gene: TRBJ2-1; CDR3 protein: CASSLGGTRDEQFF; CDR3 DNA: TGCGCCAGCAGCTTAGGGGGTACTCGCGATGAGCAGTTCTTC
V gene: TRBV7-2; D gene: TRBD2; clone size: NA; CDR3 length: 17; J gene: TRBJ2-7; CDR3 protein: CASSLLPSGRDTYEQYF; CDR3 DNA: TGTGCCAGCAGCTTACTCCCCAGCGGGAGGGATACCTACGAGCAGTACTTC
V gene: TRBV3-1/TRBV3-2; D gene: NA; clone size: once; CDR3 length: 17; J gene: TRBJ1-6; CDR3 protein: CASSPKKGMRVGSPLHF; CDR3 DNA: TGTGCCAGCAGCCCGAAAAAGGGTATGCGGGTAGGTTCACCCCTCCACTTT
V gene: TRBV28; D gene: TRBD1; clone size: NA; CDR3 length: 15; J gene: TRBJ1-1; CDR3 protein: CASSLLRQGGTEAFF; CDR3 DNA: TGTGCCAGCAGTTTACTTAGACAGGGGGGCACTGAAGCTTTCTTT
V gene: TRBV9; D gene: NA; clone size: NA; CDR3 length: 13; J gene: TRBJ1-1; CDR3 protein: CASSVESLTEAFF; CDR3 DNA: TGTGCCAGCAGCGTAGAAAGCCTCACTGAAGCTTTCTTT
V gene: TRBV24-1; D gene: NA; clone size: NA; CDR3 length: 12; J gene: TRBJ1-2; CDR3 protein: CATSDDSYGYTF; CDR3 DNA: TGTGCCACCAGTGACGACAGTTATGGCTACACCTTC
V gene: TRBV14; D gene: TRBD1; clone size: NA; CDR3 length: 17; J gene: TRBJ2-3; CDR3 protein: CASSPGTGEMGTDTQYF; CDR3 DNA: TGTGCCAGCAGCCCCGGGACAGGAGAAATGGGCACAGATACGCAGTATTTT
V gene: TRBV14; D gene: TRBD1; clone size: NA; CDR3 length: 15; J gene: TRBJ1-1; CDR3 protein: CASSQWDRLNTEAFF; CDR3 DNA: TGTGCCAGCAGCCAGTGGGACAGGCTGAACACTGAAGCTTTCTTT
V gene: TRBV7-6; D gene: NA; clone size: NA; CDR3 length: 17; J gene: TRBJ2-2; CDR3 protein: CASSWVSGASNTGELFF; CDR3 DNA: TGTGCCAGCAGCTGGGTTAGTGGGGCGTCAAACACCGGGGAGCTGTTTTTT
V gene: TRBV18; D gene: TRBD1; clone size: NA; CDR3 length: 17; J gene: TRBJ1-3; CDR3 protein: CASSPLLGQGTGNTIYF; CDR3 DNA: TGTGCCAGCTCACCACTTTTAGGACAGGGCACCGGAAACACCATATATTTT
V gene: TRBV2; D gene: NA; clone size: NA; CDR3 length: 18; J gene: TRBJ1-4; CDR3 protein: CASTPGLLISSTNEKLFF; CDR3 DNA: TGTGCCAGCACCCCGGGACTCCTAATCTCCTCAACTAATGAAAAACTGTTTTTT